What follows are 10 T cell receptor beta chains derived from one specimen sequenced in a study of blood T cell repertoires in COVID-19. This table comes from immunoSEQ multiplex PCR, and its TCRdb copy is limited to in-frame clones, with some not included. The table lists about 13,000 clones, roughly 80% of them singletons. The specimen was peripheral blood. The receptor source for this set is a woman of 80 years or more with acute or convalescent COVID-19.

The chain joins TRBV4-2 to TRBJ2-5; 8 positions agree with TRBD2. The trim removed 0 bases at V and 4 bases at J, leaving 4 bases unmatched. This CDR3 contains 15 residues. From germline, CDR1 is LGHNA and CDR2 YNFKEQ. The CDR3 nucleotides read TGTGCCAGCAGCCAAGATCGCGGGGGGATAGAGACCCAGTACTTC. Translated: CASSQDRGGIETQYF.

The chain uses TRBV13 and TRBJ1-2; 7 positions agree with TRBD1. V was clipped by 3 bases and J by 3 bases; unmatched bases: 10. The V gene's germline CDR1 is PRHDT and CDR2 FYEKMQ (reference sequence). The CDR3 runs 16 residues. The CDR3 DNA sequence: TGTGCCAGCAGCTTCGAGGGGACAGAGTCCTACTATGGCTACACCTTC. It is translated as CASSFEGTESYYGYTF.

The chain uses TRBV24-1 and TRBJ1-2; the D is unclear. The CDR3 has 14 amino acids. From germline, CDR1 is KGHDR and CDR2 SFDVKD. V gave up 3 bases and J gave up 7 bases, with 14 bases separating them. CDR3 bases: TGTGCCACCAGTGATGCCGGGAGAAGTGGTGGCTACACCTTC. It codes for CATSDAGRSGGYTF.

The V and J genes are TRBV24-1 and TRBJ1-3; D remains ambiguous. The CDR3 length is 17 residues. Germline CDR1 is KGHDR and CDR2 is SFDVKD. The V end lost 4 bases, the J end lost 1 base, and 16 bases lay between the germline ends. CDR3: CATSDLGPTPSGNTIYF. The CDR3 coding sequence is TGTGCCACCAGTGACTTAGGCCCGACACCGTCTGGAAACACCATATATTTT.

The CDR3 here is CASGQGSTQYF. The CDR3 DNA sequence: TGTGCCAGTGGACAGGGCTCGACCCAGTACTTC. This sequence joins TRBV6-5 and TRBJ2-5; 8 bases map to TRBD1. In germline, CDR1 is MNHEY, CDR2 SVGAGI. This CDR3 is 11 amino acids long. The V gene end was trimmed by 9 bases and the J gene end by 7 bases; junction bases not matched to a gene: 4.

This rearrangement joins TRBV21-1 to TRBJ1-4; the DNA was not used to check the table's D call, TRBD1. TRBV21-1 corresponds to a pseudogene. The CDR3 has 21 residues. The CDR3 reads CASSKFSRQGGPYATNEKLFF. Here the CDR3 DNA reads TGTGCCAGCAGCAAATTCTCTAGACAGGGGGGTCCTTATGCAACTAATGAAAAACTGTTTTTT.

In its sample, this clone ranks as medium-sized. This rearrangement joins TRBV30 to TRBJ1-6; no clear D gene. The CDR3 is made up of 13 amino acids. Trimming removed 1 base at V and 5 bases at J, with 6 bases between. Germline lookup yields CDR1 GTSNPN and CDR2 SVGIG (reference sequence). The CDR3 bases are TGTGCCTGGAGTGAAACAGATAATTCACCCCTCCACTTT. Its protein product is CAWSETDNSPLHF.

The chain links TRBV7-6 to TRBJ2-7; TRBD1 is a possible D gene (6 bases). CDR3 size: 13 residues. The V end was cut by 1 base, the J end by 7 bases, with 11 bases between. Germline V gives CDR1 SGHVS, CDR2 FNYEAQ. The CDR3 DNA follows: TGTGCCAGCAGCTTAGAGGACAGAGGGGAGCAGTACTTC. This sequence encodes CASSLEDRGEQYF.

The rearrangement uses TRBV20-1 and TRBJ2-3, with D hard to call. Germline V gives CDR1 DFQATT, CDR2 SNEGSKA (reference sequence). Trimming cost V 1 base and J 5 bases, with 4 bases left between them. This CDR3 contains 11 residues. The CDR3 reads CSARVGDTQYF. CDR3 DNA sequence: TGCAGTGCTAGAGTCGGAGATACGCAGTATTTT.

CDR3: CASSPGFNQPQHF. The CDR3 nucleotides are TGCGCCAGCAGTCCAGGTTTTAATCAGCCCCAGCATTTT. The chain employs TRBV10-1 and TRBJ1-5; D remains ambiguous. Deletions cut 5 bases from V and 4 bases from J, with 9 bases between. This CDR3 region has 13 residues. From germline, CDR1 is WNHNN and CDR2 SYGVQD (reference sequence).